This T cell receptor beta chain derives from a study of metastatic and nonmetastatic thyroid tumors. Study context: Across peripheral blood and tumor or nodule tissue samples taken from malignant and benign thyroid patients, the repertoires were compared with one another. Study-wide results and caveats: Malignant thyroid tumors reportedly exceeded benign nodules significantly in TCR beta diversity, with the difference appearing in blood and tumor.

Treatment of any kind had been given to no patient before thyroid surgery. This clone is categorized as medium-sized. Its cognate antigen is unknown. Germline CDR1 and CDR2: LGHDT and YNNKEL (reference sequence). This CDR3 contains 12 residues. V was pared by 1 base and J by 3 bases, with 4 bases between. Authors' processing steps: A classifier for distant metastasis in papillary thyroid cancer was constructed using CDR3 differences observed across clinicopathological groups. TCRdb re-called the PCR reads via MiXCR. The V and J calls come from TCRdb's annotation, not from the publication. Of around 19,000 clones listed, over 30% are singletons.

The TCR sequence derives from a female donor with papillary thyroid cancer or a benign thyroid nodule (not recorded which). Some clones in this sample may be carry-over from other donors' samples. The chain recombines TRBV3-1 with TRBJ2-7, with D unresolved. The sample comprised blood. CDR3 coding DNA: TGTGCCAGCAGCCAAGGAGTCTACGAGCAGTACTTC. The encoded protein is CASSQGVYEQYF.